The clone carrying this T cell receptor beta chain has just a few counts. Its target is not known. MiXCR was run by TCRdb on the reads, yielding one entry per CDR3 protein. The sample lists fewer than 200,000 distinct CDR3 sequences, about 21% seen once, with 2.5% to 3% in the top ten. The source of the sample is a study of T cell repertoires in cytomegalovirus infection. Study-level background: Public TCR beta signatures indicated both CMV infection and matching HLA type. General study points: The study identified carriers of CMV plus the relevant HLA from cumulative public TCR beta family frequency. Ex vivo, HLA-C-restricted CMV-specific TCR beta clonotypes prevailed over the rest of the response.

This receptor was identified in a human donor in good health (CMV status not recorded). Some clones in this sample may be carry-over from other donors' samples. Sequenced: PBMCs.

The CDR3 DNA reads TGCAGTCTCTCGGGGGCTGATGTGAAGGATTCACCCCTCCACTTT. This sequence encodes CSLSGADVKDSPLHF. The rearrangement uses TRBV29-1 and TRBJ1-6; D might be TRBD1 (6 bases). The V gene's germline CDR1 is SQVTM and CDR2 ANQGSEA. CDR3 size: 15 residues.